This T cell receptor (beta chain) was identified during a study of blood T cell repertoires in COVID-19. Study summary: T cells, B-cell-depleted T cells, or PBMCs provided the cDNA or gDNA that served as material.

Some clones are missing from TCRdb's copy, which holds only in-frame ones; the method was immunoSEQ multiplex PCR. The sample lists about 200,000 clones, roughly 85% seen once, with less than 5.5% in the top ten. This clone appeared once. The germline gives CDR1 LGHNA, CDR2 YSLEER. With 3 bases removed from V and 6 bases from J, the gap between germline ends came to 28 bases. This CDR3 has 19 residues. The rearrangement links TRBV4-3 to TRBJ2-3; a possible D gene is TRBD1 (6 bases). The source material was peripheral blood. This receptor was identified in a woman aged 80 or over with acute or convalescent COVID-19. The CDR3 sequence is CASSQPLELGGKVTDTQYF. The CDR3 DNA is TGCGCCAGCAGCCAGCCCCTGGAGTTAGGGGGAAAGGTAACTGATACGCAGTATTTT.